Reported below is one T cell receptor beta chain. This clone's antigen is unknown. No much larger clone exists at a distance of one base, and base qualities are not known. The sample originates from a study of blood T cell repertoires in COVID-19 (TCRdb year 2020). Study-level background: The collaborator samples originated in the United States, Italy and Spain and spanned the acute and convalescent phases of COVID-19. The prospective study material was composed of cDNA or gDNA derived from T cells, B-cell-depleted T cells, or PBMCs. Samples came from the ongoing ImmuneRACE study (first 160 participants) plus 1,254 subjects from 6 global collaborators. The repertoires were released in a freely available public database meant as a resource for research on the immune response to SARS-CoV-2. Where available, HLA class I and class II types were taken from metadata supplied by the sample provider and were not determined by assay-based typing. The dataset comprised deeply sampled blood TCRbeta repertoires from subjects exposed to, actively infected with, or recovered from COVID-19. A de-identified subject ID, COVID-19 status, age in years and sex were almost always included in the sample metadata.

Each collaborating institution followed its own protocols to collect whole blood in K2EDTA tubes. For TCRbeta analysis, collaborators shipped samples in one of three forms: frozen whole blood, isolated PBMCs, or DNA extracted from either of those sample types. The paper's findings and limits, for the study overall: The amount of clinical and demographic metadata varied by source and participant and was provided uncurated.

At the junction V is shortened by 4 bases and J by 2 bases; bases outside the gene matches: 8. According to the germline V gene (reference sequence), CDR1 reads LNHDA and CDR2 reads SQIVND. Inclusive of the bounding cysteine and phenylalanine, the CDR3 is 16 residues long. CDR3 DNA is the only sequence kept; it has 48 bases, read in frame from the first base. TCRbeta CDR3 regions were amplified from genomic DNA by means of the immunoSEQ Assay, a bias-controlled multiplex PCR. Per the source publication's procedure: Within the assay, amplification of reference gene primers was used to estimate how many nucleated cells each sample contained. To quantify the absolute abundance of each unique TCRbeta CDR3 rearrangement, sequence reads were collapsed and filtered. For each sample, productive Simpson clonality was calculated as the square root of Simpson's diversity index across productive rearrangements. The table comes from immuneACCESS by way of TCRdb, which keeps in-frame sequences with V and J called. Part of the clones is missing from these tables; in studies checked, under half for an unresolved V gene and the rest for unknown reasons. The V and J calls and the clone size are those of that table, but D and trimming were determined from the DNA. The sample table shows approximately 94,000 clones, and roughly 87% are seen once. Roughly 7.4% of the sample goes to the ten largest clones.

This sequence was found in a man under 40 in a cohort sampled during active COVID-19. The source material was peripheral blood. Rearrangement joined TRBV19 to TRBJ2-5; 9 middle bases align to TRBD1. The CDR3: CASSTLFGQGQETQYF. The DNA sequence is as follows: TGTGCCAGTAGTACCCTCTTTGGACAGGGGCAAGAGACCCAGTACTTC.